This T cell receptor beta chain was documented in a study of CD8 T cells in ankylosing spondylitis. Overall study findings and caveats: It was reported that disease-linked clones were significantly enriched in matched ankylosing spondylitis synovial fluid. Both synovial fluid and blood in reactive arthritis had previously been reported to carry some motif variants. Blood of patients with ankylosing spondylitis appeared to be characterized by a TCR beta motif of 8 or 9 highly homologous variants.

This clonotype was detected ten times or more. What it binds is unknown. As the method for making TCR beta libraries, quantitative 5'-RACE with molecular barcodes was used. TCRdb re-analysed the 5' RACE reads in MiXCR, keeping a single row per CDR3 protein. The data contain about 340,000 distinct CDR3 sequences, 14% to 15% of them singletons. V gave up 0 bases and J gave up 7 bases; unmatched junction bases: 6. Germline CDR1 is SEHNR and CDR2 is FQNEAQ (reference sequence). CDR3 size: 15 residues. The J gene is TRBJ2-7, the V gene TRBV7-9; TRBD1 agrees at 10 bases. Material for sequencing was blood, either unsorted or a sorted T cell fraction (not recorded which). This receptor was obtained from a male donor with ankylosing spondylitis or in good health (not recorded which). CDR3 DNA: TGTGCCAGCAGCTTAGCGCGGGGGACAGGGGTTGAGCAGTACTTC. Encoded protein: CASSLARGTGVEQYF.